This entry concerns a single TCR beta chain. Trimming took 7 bases from V and 0 from J, leaving 7 bases between them. There are 14 residues in the CDR3. The germline V gene has CDR1 SNHLY and CDR2 FYNNEI. RNA amounts of 0.5 to 1 ug underwent reverse transcription with random hexamers. From the immunoSEQ multiplex PCR reads, TCRdb called clonotypes with MiXCR, one entry per CDR3 protein. The table records hundreds of thousands of distinct CDR3 sequences, approximately 90% of them present only once. The sample comes from a study of CD8 T cells in Susac syndrome. Sequencing was performed on CD8+ T cells from PBMCs. The V call is TRBV2, the J call TRBJ1-6; D ambiguous. This TCR derives from a human donor with multiple sclerosis. This CDR3 reads CASKGSSYNSPLHF. CDR3 in DNA: TGTGCCAGCAAGGGTAGCTCCTATAATTCACCCCTCCACTTT.